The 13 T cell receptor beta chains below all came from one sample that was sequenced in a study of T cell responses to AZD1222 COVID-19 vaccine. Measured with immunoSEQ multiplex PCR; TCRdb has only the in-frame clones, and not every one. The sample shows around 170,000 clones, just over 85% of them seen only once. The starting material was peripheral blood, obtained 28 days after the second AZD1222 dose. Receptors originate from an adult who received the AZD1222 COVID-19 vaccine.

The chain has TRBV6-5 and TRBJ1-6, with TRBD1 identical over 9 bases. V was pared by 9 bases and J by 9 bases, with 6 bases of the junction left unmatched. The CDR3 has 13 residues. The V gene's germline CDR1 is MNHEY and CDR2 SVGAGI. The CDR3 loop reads CASKQGASSPLHF. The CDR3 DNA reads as TGTGCCAGTAAACAGGGGGCCAGTTCACCCCTCCACTTT.

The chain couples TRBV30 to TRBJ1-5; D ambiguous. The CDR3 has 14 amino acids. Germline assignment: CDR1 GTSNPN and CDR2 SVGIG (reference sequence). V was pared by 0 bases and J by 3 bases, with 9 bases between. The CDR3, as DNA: TGTGCCTGGAGTGTACATGACACCAATCAGCCCCAGCATTTT. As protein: CAWSVHDTNQPQHF.

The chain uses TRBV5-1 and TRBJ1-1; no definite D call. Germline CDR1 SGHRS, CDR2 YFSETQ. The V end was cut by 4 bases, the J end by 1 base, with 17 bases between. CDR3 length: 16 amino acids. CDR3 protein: CASSLAGIGRNTEAFF. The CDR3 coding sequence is TGCGCCAGCAGCCTTGCCGGTATAGGGCGGAACACTGAAGCTTTCTTT. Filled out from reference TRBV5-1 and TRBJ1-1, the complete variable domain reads KAGVTQTPRYLIKTRGQQVTLSCSPISGHRSVSWYQQTPGQGLQFLFEYFSETQRNKGNFPGRFSGRQFSNSRSEMNVSTLELGDSALYLCASSLAGIGRNTEAFFGQGTRLTVV.

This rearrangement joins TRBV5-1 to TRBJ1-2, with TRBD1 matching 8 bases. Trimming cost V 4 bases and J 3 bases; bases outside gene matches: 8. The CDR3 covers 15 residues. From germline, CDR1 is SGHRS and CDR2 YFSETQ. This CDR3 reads CASSVDRAVDYGYTF. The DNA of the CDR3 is TGCGCCAGCAGCGTGGACAGGGCAGTTGACTATGGCTACACCTTC.

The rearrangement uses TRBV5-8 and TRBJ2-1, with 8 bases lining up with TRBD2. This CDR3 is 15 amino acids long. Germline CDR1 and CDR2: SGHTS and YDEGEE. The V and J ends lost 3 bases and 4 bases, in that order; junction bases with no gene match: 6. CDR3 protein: CASSSGGALYNEQFF. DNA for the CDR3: TGTGCCAGCAGCTCCGGGGGGGCCTTGTACAATGAGCAGTTCTTC.

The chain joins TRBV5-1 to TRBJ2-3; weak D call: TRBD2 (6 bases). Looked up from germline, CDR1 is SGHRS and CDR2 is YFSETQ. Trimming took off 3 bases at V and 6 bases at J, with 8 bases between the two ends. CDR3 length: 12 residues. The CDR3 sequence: CASSSGLDTQYF. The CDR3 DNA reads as TGCGCCAGCAGCTCGGGACTGGATACGCAGTATTTT.

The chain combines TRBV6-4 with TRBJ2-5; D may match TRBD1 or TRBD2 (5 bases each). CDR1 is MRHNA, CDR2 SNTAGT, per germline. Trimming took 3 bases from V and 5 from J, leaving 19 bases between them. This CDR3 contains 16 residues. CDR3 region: CASSERGKGLRETQYF. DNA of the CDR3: TGTGCCAGCAGTGAACGGGGTAAGGGGTTGCGGGAGACCCAGTACTTC.

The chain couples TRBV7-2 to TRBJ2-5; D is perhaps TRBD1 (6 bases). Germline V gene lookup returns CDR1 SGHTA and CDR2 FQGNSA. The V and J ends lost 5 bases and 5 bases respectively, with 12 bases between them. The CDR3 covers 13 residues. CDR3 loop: CASSQAGVETQYF. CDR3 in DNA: TGTGCCAGCAGCCAGGCAGGGGTGGAGACCCAGTACTTC.

CDR3 sequence (DNA): TGTGCCAGCTTAATCTTGGACTATACAGATACGCAGTATTTT. Encoded protein: CASLILDYTDTQYF. V is TRBV2 and J is TRBJ2-3; a possible D gene is TRBD2 (6 bases). Looked up from germline, CDR1 is SNHLY and CDR2 is FYNNEI. V was pared by 8 bases and J by 3 bases, with 15 bases between. The CDR3 contains 14 residues.

The CDR3 here is CASSFQGQLDGNTIYF. Written as DNA, the CDR3 is TGTGCCAGCAGCTTCCAGGGCCAGCTCGATGGAAACACCATATATTTT. The chain employs TRBV9 and TRBJ1-3; the D gene is possibly TRBD1 (5 bases). The V gene's germline CDR1 is SGDLS and CDR2 YYNGEE. V dropped 4 bases and J dropped 3 bases, with 17 bases sitting between them. The CDR3 contains 16 residues.

The CDR3 region is CASSLEGRSSSYNSPLHF. The DNA for the CDR3 is TGCGCCAGCAGCTTGGAGGGACGGTCGAGCTCCTATAATTCACCCCTCCACTTT. The chain is built from TRBV5-1 and TRBJ1-6; tentatively, D is TRBD1 (5 bases). Looked up from germline, CDR1 is SGHRS and CDR2 is YFSETQ. The CDR3 covers 18 residues. Trimming removed 0 bases from V and 0 bases from J, with 13 bases in between.

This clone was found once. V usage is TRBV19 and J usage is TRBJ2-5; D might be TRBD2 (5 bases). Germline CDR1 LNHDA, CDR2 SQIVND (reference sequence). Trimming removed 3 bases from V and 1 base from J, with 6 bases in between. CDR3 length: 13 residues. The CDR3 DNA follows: TGTGCCAGTAGTATGAGGGCCCAAGAGACCCAGTACTTC. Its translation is CASSMRAQETQYF.

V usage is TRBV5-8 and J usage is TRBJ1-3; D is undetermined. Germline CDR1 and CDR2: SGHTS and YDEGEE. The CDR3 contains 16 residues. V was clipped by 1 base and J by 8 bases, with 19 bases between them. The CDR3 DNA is TGTGCCAGCAGCTTGCCCGCGGTGGACGTAGGATACACCATATATTTT. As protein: CASSLPAVDVGYTIYF. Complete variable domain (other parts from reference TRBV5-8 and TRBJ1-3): EAGVTQSPTHLIKTRGQQATLRCSPISGHTSVYWYQQALGLGLQFLLWYDEGEERNRGNFPPRFSGRQFPNYSSELNVNALELEDSALYLCASSLPAVDVGYTIYFGEGSWLTVV.